These 27 T cell receptor beta chains were sequenced from one sample in a study of breast tumors, draining lymph nodes, adjacent tissues. TCRdb reanalysed the multiplex PCR reads using MiXCR and keeps one entry per CDR3 protein. The sample has about 270,000 distinct CDR3 sequences, 30% seen once; the top ten hold more than 0.95%. The lymph nodes were axillary draining lymph nodes from breast cancer patients. The sequenced sample consisted of axillary lymph node tissue. These receptors originate from a female donor with breast cancer. Some clones in this sample may be carry-over from other donors' samples.

This clonotype occurred many times. The chain couples TRBV4-2 to TRBJ2-7; 10 bases match TRBD2. Germline lookup yields CDR1 LGHNA and CDR2 YNFKEQ. J was trimmed by 2 bases and V by 0 bases; bases with no gene match: 4. The CDR3 is made up of 16 amino acids. CDR3 sequence (DNA): TGTGCCAGCAGCCAAGATACTAGCGGGGCCACCTACGAGCAGTACTTC. Residues: CASSQDTSGATYEQYF.

This clonotype was seen many times. The chain has TRBV12-3 or TRBV12-4 and TRBJ2-1; 7 nucleotides agree with TRBD1. V shed 1 base, J shed 9 bases, and the junction held 3 bases outside the gene matches. This CDR3 comprises 13 residues. For the CDR3, the DNA is TGTGCCAGCAGTTTAGGCAGGGGGATTGAGCAGTTCTTC. As protein: CASSLGRGIEQFF.

This clonotype has ten or more counts. This chain joins TRBV4-2 and TRBJ1-4; perhaps TRBD1 as D (6 bases). The germline V gene encodes CDR1 LGHNA and CDR2 YNFKEQ. The CDR3 runs to 18 residues. V was pared by 1 base and J by 2 bases, with 17 bases between. The CDR3 region is CASSQVGGGGLTNEKLFF. The CDR3 region has the DNA TGTGCCAGCAGCCAAGTAGGAGGGGGAGGTCTTACTAATGAAAAACTGTTTTTT.

This clonotype was counted at least ten times. Its ends do not fully match the called genes, so a read error is possible. The V gene is TRBV7-7, the J gene TRBJ2-3; 10 bases map to TRBD2. The CDR3 spans 22 residues. The germline V gene has CDR1 SSHAT and CDR2 FNYEAQ (reference sequence). The CDR3 here is CASSLEAPGPSGRASGADTQYF. The CDR3 DNA follows: TGTGCTAGCAGCTTAGAGGCTCCGGGCCCCAGCGGGAGGGCCTCTGGCGCAGATACGCAGTATTTT.

This clonotype was seen a few times. A much larger clone lies a single base off, so this may be a read error. The genes are TRBV11-2 and TRBJ1-6, with D unclear. With 2 bases removed from V and 9 bases from J, the gap between germline ends came to 14 bases. The CDR3 totals 15 residues. Germline assignment: CDR1 SGHAT and CDR2 FQNNGV. CDR3 loop: CASSLSDAAGSPLHF. CDR3 in DNA: TGTGCCAGCAGCTTATCTGACGCCGCGGGTTCACCCCTCCACTTT.

This clonotype was detected ten times or more. This rearrangement joins TRBV7-2 to TRBJ2-3; TRBD1 matches 7 bases. Germline CDR1 SGHTA, CDR2 FQGNSA. This CDR3 region has 16 residues. Trimming took 5 bases from V and 0 from J; bases not matched to a gene: 8. This chain's CDR3 is CASSHRQGGSTDTQYF. The CDR3 DNA reads TGTGCCAGCAGCCATAGACAGGGTGGCAGCACAGATACGCAGTATTTT. Full variable domain (missing parts from reference TRBV7-2 and TRBJ2-3): GAGVSQSPSNKVTEKGKDVELRCDPISGHTALYWYRQSLGQGLEFLIYFQGNSAPDKSGLPSDRFSAERTGGSVSTLTIQRTQQEDSAVYLCASSHRQGGSTDTQYFGPGTRLTVL.

This clonotype was detected many times. The rearrangement uses TRBV7-9 and TRBJ2-2; unclear D gene. Germline lookup yields CDR1 SEHNR and CDR2 FQNEAQ (reference sequence). V was trimmed by 0 bases and J by 0 bases, leaving 23 bases between them. The CDR3 covers 21 residues. The CDR3 loop is CASSLAGFLIRHSANTGELFF. The CDR3 nucleotides are TGTGCCAGCAGCTTAGCGGGATTTCTTATTAGACACAGCGCGAACACCGGGGAGCTGTTTTTT.

This clonotype appeared many times. The chain carries TRBV15 and TRBJ1-5, with no clear D. V lost 1 base, J lost 7 bases, and 20 bases lay in between. Germline V gives CDR1 LNHNV, CDR2 YYDKDF (reference sequence). CDR3 length: 17 residues. The CDR3 sequence is CATSRGLEGGPGQPQHF. The CDR3 nucleotides read TGTGCCACCAGCAGAGGACTGGAGGGAGGGCCGGGCCAGCCCCAGCATTTT.

This clonotype was counted ten times or more. The V call is TRBV20-1, the J call TRBJ2-7; TRBD2 matches at 12 bases. The CDR3 is 16 residues long. The germline CDR1 and CDR2 sequences are DFQATT and SNEGSKA (reference sequence). V was pared by 0 bases and J by 6 bases, with 9 bases of the junction left unmatched. CDR3 protein: CSAREGLAGLLSEQYF. The CDR3, as DNA: TGCAGTGCTAGAGAGGGACTAGCGGGTCTACTTTCCGAGCAGTACTTC.

As concerns this clonotype: Germline and junction disagree at one end, which may indicate a read error. V gene TRBV2 combines with J gene TRBJ2-2, with 14 bases aligning to TRBD2. CDR3 length: 18 amino acids. In germline, CDR1 is SNHLY, CDR2 FYNNEI. This CDR3 reads CASSARGLAGVVTGELFF. In DNA, the CDR3 is TGTGCCAGCAGTGCTAGGGGACTAGCGGGAGTTGTCACCGGGGAGCTGTTTTTC.

This clonotype appeared many times. The chain combines TRBV7-8 with TRBJ2-2; 10 bases map to TRBD2. The CDR3 spans 16 residues. Germline loops: CDR1 SGHVS, CDR2 FQNEAQ. V lost 6 bases and J lost 0; bases outside the gene matches: 4. The CDR3 DNA follows: TGTGCCAGCAGGTTTAGCGGGAGGCCGAACACCGGGGAGCTGTTTTTT. Translating it yields CASRFSGRPNTGELFF.

As regards this clonotype: Since a much larger clone is just one base distant, this may be a read error. The V call is TRBV12-3 or TRBV12-4, the J call TRBJ2-6; the D call may be TRBD1 or TRBD2 (5 bases each). The CDR3 is 16 residues long. As DNA, the CDR3 is TGTGCCAGCAGTTTACGGGGCCCTCCTGGGGCCAACGTCCTGGCTTTC. Translating gives CASSLRGPPGANVLAF.

Ten or more counts support this clonotype. This chain links TRBV19 with TRBJ2-5; 12 positions agree with TRBD1. Germline V gene lookup returns CDR1 LNHDA and CDR2 SQIVND (reference sequence). The J segment lost 5 bases and the V segment lost 8 bases, leaving 6 bases of the junction unmatched. The CDR3 has 14 residues. The CDR3 loop reads CASGGQGALETQYF. As DNA, the CDR3 is TGTGCCAGTGGGGGACAGGGGGCGCTTGAGACCCAGTACTTC.

The V gene is TRBV5-5, the J gene TRBJ2-4; TRBD2 aligns across 11 bases. The V gene end was trimmed by 1 base and the J gene end by 8 bases; junction bases not matched to a gene: 8. This CDR3 has 16 amino acids. Germline lookup yields CDR1 SGHKS and CDR2 YYEKEE (reference sequence). CDR3 nucleotide sequence: TGTGCCAGCAGCTTGTTTACTAGCGGGAGCAGAGACATTCAGTACTTC. The encoded protein is CASSLFTSGSRDIQYF.

A word on this clonotype: With a much larger clone just one base away, this may be a read error. The CDR3 region is CASSFTAKVTGEPFF. The DNA for the CDR3 is TGTGCCAGCAGCTTTACGGCCAAAGTCACCGGGGAGCCGTTTTTT. The chain couples TRBV7-9 to TRBJ2-2; possible D gene TRBD2, 5 bases. Germline lookup yields CDR1 SEHNR and CDR2 FQNEAQ (reference sequence). The CDR3 consists of 15 residues. Combining the CDR3 with reference TRBV7-9 and TRBJ2-2 gives the whole variable domain DTGVSQNPRHKITKRGQNVTFRCDPISEHNRLYWYRQTLGQGPEFLTYFQNEAQLEKSRLLSDRFSAERPKGSFSTLEIQRTEQGDSAMYLCASSFTAKVTGEPFFGEGSRLTVL.

The rearrangement uses TRBV30 and TRBJ2-7, with TRBD1 matching 9 bases. The CDR3 covers 14 residues. The germline gives CDR1 GTSNPN, CDR2 SVGIG (reference sequence). J lost 2 bases, V lost 3 bases, and 5 bases had no gene match. As DNA, the CDR3 is TGTGCCTGGAGGGAGAGGGACAGGGCCTACGAGCAGTACTTC. Protein: CAWRERDRAYEQYF.

With respect to this clonotype: A single base separates this from a much larger clone, so it may be a read error. V usage is TRBV6-1 and J usage is TRBJ1-4; TRBD1 matches 8 bases. The CDR3 runs 14 residues. CDR1 and CDR2 (germline): MNHNS, SASEGT. The V and J ends lost 7 bases and 7 bases, in that order; junction bases with no gene match: 8. The CDR3: CASKPGQASEKLFF. CDR3 bases: TGTGCCAGCAAGCCGGGACAGGCTAGTGAAAAACTGTTTTTT.

A remark on this clonotype: Germline and junction disagree at one end, which may indicate a read error. V is TRBV7-8 and J is TRBJ2-5; 8 nucleotides line up with TRBD2. Germline CDR1 and CDR2: SGHVS and FQNEAQ. This CDR3 is built from 16 residues. The CDR3 DNA follows: TGCGCCAGCAGCCAAGACGGGAGGGCCGCTGGAGAGACCCAGTACTTC. This gives the protein CASSQDGRAAGETQYF.

The table lists this clonotype with a few counts. The chain employs TRBV28 and TRBJ2-7; no clear D. Germline CDR1 and CDR2: MDHEN and SYDVKM. V lost 6 bases and J lost 2, with 11 bases in between. This CDR3 contains 13 residues. This chain's CDR3 is CASRGRPTYEQYF. CDR3 bases: TGTGCCAGCAGGGGCAGACCAACCTACGAGCAGTACTTC.

Of note for this clonotype: This may arise from a read error, as a much more abundant clone is one base away. The DNA of the CDR3 is TGTGCCTGGGCAAGGGGACAGGGTATCGGCTACACCTTC. Translation gives CAWARGQGIGYTF. This chain links TRBV30 with TRBJ1-2, with TRBD1 identical over 9 bases. This CDR3 comprises 13 residues. Germline CDR1 reads GTSNPN; CDR2 reads SVGIG (reference sequence). V was clipped by 5 bases and J by 8 bases; unmatched bases: 9.

This clonotype was detected a few times. This may stem from a read error, because a much larger clone lies one nucleotide away. The rearrangement uses TRBV20-1 and TRBJ2-7, with 13 nucleotides matching TRBD2. CDR1 is DFQATT, CDR2 SNEGSKA, per germline (reference sequence). This CDR3 is built from 14 residues. The ends lost 4 bases at V and 6 bases at J; junction bases unmatched: 6. CDR3 nucleotides: TGCAGTGCTAAGGGGACTAGCGGGACCCCCGAGCAGTACTTC. Translated: CSAKGTSGTPEQYF.

V is TRBV5-4 and J is TRBJ1-1; D possibly corresponds to TRBD1 (5 bases). The germline gives CDR1 SGHNT, CDR2 YYREEE (reference sequence). CDR3 length: 14 amino acids. V lost 3 bases and J lost 1, with 10 bases in between. The CDR3 here is CASSYLQANTEAFF. The CDR3 nucleotides are TGTGCCAGCAGCTACTTACAGGCGAACACTGAAGCTTTCTTT.

On this clonotype: Without the conserved terminal phenylalanine or tryptophan, this CDR3 likely stems from a read error. It is unclear where the CDR3 begins or ends on the DNA, so no DNA is shown, and the CDR3 is as TCRdb lists it. The rearrangement joins TRBV20-1 to TRBJ2-2; no check of the table's D call, TRBD1, against the DNA was made. Germline V lookup: CDR1 DFQATT, CDR2 SNEGSKA (reference sequence). Counting both end residues, the CDR3 totals 15 amino acids. CDR3 loop: CSAIPGQTNTGELMS.

This clonotype was seen a handful of times. J is TRBJ2-4 and V is TRBV12-3 or TRBV12-4, with 11 bases aligning to TRBD1. After removal of 3 bases from V and 3 bases from J, the junction contained 4 bases not matched to a gene. The CDR3 extends over 16 amino acids. The CDR3 DNA reads as TGTGCCAGCAGTTTCGCGGGACAGGGGGTCAAAAACATTCAGTACTTC. Protein sequence: CASSFAGQGVKNIQYF.

A word on this clonotype: A read error may be the cause here, since a much bigger clone is one base away. Without the conserved terminal phenylalanine or tryptophan, this CDR3 likely stems from a read error. The chain joins TRBV4-3 to TRBJ2-3; D is undetermined. The CDR3 runs 15 residues. The germline gives CDR1 LGHNA, CDR2 YSLEER. V shed 3 bases and J shed 1 base, with 11 bases lying between them. CDR3 loop: CASSQSSMGTDTQYV. CDR3 coding DNA: TGCGCCAGCAGCCAGTCGTCTATGGGCACAGATACGCAGTATGTT.

The V call is TRBV9, the J call TRBJ2-7, with D tentatively TRBD2 (7 bases). This CDR3 is built from 14 residues. V gave up 4 bases and J gave up 3 bases, with 14 bases separating them. Looked up from germline, CDR1 is SGDLS and CDR2 is YYNGEE. CDR3 sequence: CASSREDSYYEQYF. Here the CDR3 DNA reads TGTGCCAGCAGCCGGGAGGACAGTTACTACGAGCAGTACTTC. Full variable domain (remainder filled in from reference TRBV9 and TRBJ2-7): DSGVTQTPKHLITATGQRVTLRCSPRSGDLSVYWYQQSLDQGLQFLIQYYNGEERAKGNILERFSAQQFPDLHSELNLSSLELGDSALYFCASSREDSYYEQYFGPGTRLTVT.

In its sample, this clonotype was seen many times. This chain links TRBV10-3 with TRBJ1-3, with 8 bases matching TRBD1. Looked up from germline, CDR1 is ENHRY and CDR2 is SYGVKD. V was pared by 7 bases and J by 4 bases, with 9 bases of the junction left unmatched. The CDR3 covers 15 residues. CDR3 DNA sequence: TGTGCCATCAACGAACAGGGGGTAATGGGAAACACCATATATTTT. Translated, it gives CAINEQGVMGNTIYF.